Below, 10 T cell receptor beta chains from the same sample are listed, as sequenced in a study of T cells expressing NK-cell markers. From its re-call of the 5' RACE reads, TCRdb lists each CDR3 protein once, without DNA. The sample data list about 6,000 distinct CDR3 sequences. Sequencing used blood T cells: a sorted CD56 or NKG2C T cell subset, CD4+ or CD8+ T cells, or bulk PBMC T cells (not recorded which). All receptors derive from a man between 18 and 35 years old in good health.

The chain combines TRBV4-1 with TRBJ2-6; TCRdb gives TRBD1 as the D gene, but with no DNA this cannot be confirmed. Germline V gene data show CDR1 as MGHRA and CDR2 as YSYEKL. This CDR3 has 20 residues. The CDR3 region is CASSQRRNRRHQGGANVLTF.

CDR3 sequence reads: CASSYDNSYEQYF. The genes are TRBV6-8 and TRBJ2-7. CDR1 is MNHGY, CDR2 SAAAGT, per germline. The CDR3 covers 13 residues.

This clonotype registers medium-sized (0.01 to 0.1%) by frequency. The chain employs TRBV4-2 and TRBJ2-1; the D call of TRBD2 rests on TCRdb alone, since no DNA is present to check it. CDR1 LGHNA and CDR2 YNFKEQ come from the germline V gene. The CDR3 length is 17 residues. CDR3: CASSQEVLGTSVNEQFF.

This sequence joins TRBV3-1 and TRBJ2-4; TCRdb's D call, TRBD2, is unchecked because there is no DNA. Germline V lookup: CDR1 LGHDT, CDR2 YNNKEL (reference sequence). The CDR3 totals 19 residues. The CDR3 reads CASSPLLAGGPVAKNIQYF.

The chain employs TRBV4-1 and TRBJ2-2; the TCRdb D gene call, TRBD2, has no DNA to confirm it. Per germline, CDR1 MGHRA and CDR2 YSYEKL. This CDR3 is 14 amino acids long. CDR3 residues: CASSQRLAAGELFF.

The rearrangement joins TRBV14 to TRBJ2-2. The CDR3 consists of 15 residues. Germline CDR1 SGHDN, CDR2 FVKESK. CDR3 in amino acids: CASSQVLGVPGELFF.

The chain couples TRBV6-2 or TRBV6-3 to TRBJ2-5; TCRdb's D call of TRBD2 is untestable without DNA. This CDR3 spans 14 amino acids. Germline-derived CDR1 and CDR2 are MNHEY and SVGEGT. CDR3 loop: CASSHRIEGQTQYF.

This chain connects TRBV7-9 to TRBJ1-5; the TCRdb D gene call, TRBD1, has no DNA to confirm it. The germline gives CDR1 SEHNR, CDR2 FQNEAQ (reference sequence). There are 13 residues in the CDR3. The CDR3 region is CASSFSGDQPQHF.

The chain is built from TRBV6-5 and TRBJ2-6; TCRdb returns TRBD1, unconfirmable since there is no DNA. Germline values: CDR1 MNHEY, CDR2 SVGAGI. This CDR3 comprises 18 residues. CDR3 sequence: CASSSPGRRISGANVLTF.

The rearrangement uses TRBV20-1 and TRBJ2-5; TCRdb calls TRBD2, which cannot be checked without DNA. The CDR3 runs 15 residues. CDR1 DFQATT and CDR2 SNEGSKA come from the germline V gene (reference sequence). CDR3 amino acids: CSAIGVAGSQETQYF.